What follows are 26 T cell receptor beta chains derived from one specimen sequenced in a study of blood T cell repertoires in COVID-19. Profiling relied on immunoSEQ multiplex PCR, and the TCRdb table lists in-frame clones only, not all of them. The sample carries fewer than 250,000 clones, approximately 80% recorded once. The sequenced sample was peripheral blood. The receptors here all came from a woman in her sixties with active or convalescent COVID-19.

The V gene is TRBV30, the J gene TRBJ2-3; D gene uncertain. The V end lost 2 bases, the J end lost 4 bases, and 10 bases lay between the germline ends. CDR1 and CDR2 from the germline V gene are GTSNPN and SVGIG (reference sequence). The CDR3 is made up of 13 amino acids. This CDR3 reads CAWSPRRADTQYF. CDR3 coding DNA: TGTGCCTGGAGTCCCCGACGGGCAGATACGCAGTATTTT.

The rearrangement joins TRBV6-5 to TRBJ1-2; the D is unclear. This CDR3 is built from 14 residues. Trimming pared 8 bases from V and 6 bases from J, leaving 19 bases between. Germline V gene lookup returns CDR1 MNHEY and CDR2 SVGAGI. The CDR3 DNA follows: TGTGCCAGCGGCCCGTTGGAGCTACGCAATGGCTACACCTTC. Protein product: CASGPLELRNGYTF.

This chain connects TRBV7-3 to TRBJ1-1; tentatively, D is TRBD1 (5 bases). V was trimmed by 5 bases and J by 11 bases, leaving 18 bases between them. CDR1 and CDR2 from the germline V gene are SGHTA and FQGTGA. The length of the CDR3 is 13 residues. CDR3 protein: CASSPTGGSSAFF. CDR3 sequence (DNA): TGTGCCAGCAGCCCGACGGGGGGTAGTTCGGCTTTCTTT. The entire variable domain, with the rest obtained from reference TRBV7-3 and TRBJ1-1, is as follows: GAGVSQTPSNKVTEKGKYVELRCDPISGHTALYWYRQSLGQGPEFLIYFQGTGAADDSGLPNDRFFAVRPEGSVSTLKIQRTERGDSAVYLCASSPTGGSSAFFGQGTRLTVV.

This chain uses TRBV7-8 with TRBJ1-1; 9 nucleotides agree with TRBD1. J lost 6 bases, V lost 5 bases, and 7 bases had no gene match. CDR1 and CDR2 from the germline V gene are SGHVS and FQNEAQ. This CDR3 has 14 residues. CDR3 loop: CASSPRTGAPEAFF. CDR3 coding DNA: TGTGCCAGCAGCCCCCGGACAGGGGCGCCTGAAGCTTTCTTT. The complete variable domain, with remaining parts taken from reference TRBV7-8 and TRBJ1-1, reads GAGVSQSPRYKVAKRGQDVALRCDPISGHVSLFWYQQALGQGPEFLTYFQNEAQLDKSGLPSDRFFAERPEGSVSTLKIQRTQQEDSAVYLCASSPRTGAPEAFFGQGTRLTVV.

The chain has TRBV28 and TRBJ1-5; the D gene is possibly TRBD1 (6 bases). V lost 8 bases and J lost 6, with 17 bases in between. The CDR3 consists of 14 residues. Per germline, CDR1 MDHEN and CDR2 SYDVKM. The CDR3 loop reads CASGDTGLVQPQHF. For the CDR3, the DNA is TGTGCCAGCGGCGATACAGGGTTAGTTCAGCCCCAGCATTTT. Full variable domain (missing parts from reference TRBV28 and TRBJ1-5): DVKVTQSSRYLVKRTGEKVFLECVQDMDHENMFWYRQDPGLGLRLIYFSYDVKMKEKGDIPEGYSVSREKKERFSLILESASTNQTSMYLCASGDTGLVQPQHFGDGTRLSIL.

In regard to this clone: A much larger clone differs from this one at a single base, so this may be a read error. Within the sample, other DNA sequences also encode this same CDR3. The chain couples TRBV11-3 to TRBJ2-5; TRBD2 is a possible D gene (6 bases). The CDR3 spans 15 residues. CDR1 and CDR2 from the germline V gene are SGHNT and YENEEA. CDR3 protein: CASSPRRGLQETQYF. For the CDR3, the DNA is TGTGCTAGCAGCCCCCGACGGGGACTCCAAGAGACCCAGTACTTC.

The sample holds a few counts of this clone. The DNA for the CDR3 is TGTGCCAGCAGCCGGGGACTAGGGCACAATGAGCAGTTCTTC. It yields the protein CASSRGLGHNEQFF. V is TRBV3-1 (or the pseudogene TRBV3-2) and J is TRBJ2-1; 8 nucleotides agree with TRBD2. Germline CDR1 and CDR2: LGHDT and YNNKEL (reference sequence). J was trimmed by 5 bases and V by 4 bases; bases with no gene match: 4. The CDR3 is made up of 14 amino acids.

The rearrangement uses TRBV15 and TRBJ2-7; TRBD2 might be the D (6 bases). Trimming shortened V by 3 bases and J by 4 bases, and 16 bases separated the two germline ends. The germline CDR1 and CDR2 sequences are LNHNV and YYDKDF (reference sequence). This CDR3 has 15 residues. In DNA, the CDR3 is TGTGCCACCAGCAGTCGGGACTCGGGGAAATACGAGCAGTACTTC. It codes for CATSSRDSGKYEQYF. Supplemented by reference TRBV15 and TRBJ2-7, the full variable domain reads DAMVIQNPRYQVTQFGKPVTLSCSQTLNHNVMYWYQQKSSQAPKLLFHYYDKDFNNEADTPDNFQSRRPNTSFCFLDIRSPGLGDTAMYLCATSSRDSGKYEQYFGPGTRLTVT.

V usage is TRBV28 and J usage is TRBJ1-5; D is perhaps TRBD1 (5 bases). Trimming shortened V by 2 bases and J by 4 bases, and 9 bases separated the two germline ends. CDR1 is MDHEN and CDR2 is SYDVKM in the germline V gene. CDR3 length: 14 residues. The CDR3 protein is CASSLGGTNQPQHF. The DNA for the CDR3 is TGTGCCAGCAGTTTAGGGGGGACGAATCAGCCCCAGCATTTT.

The J gene is TRBJ2-7, the V gene TRBV7-8; TRBD2 might be the D (6 bases). The germline gives CDR1 SGHVS, CDR2 FQNEAQ. Trimming cost V 2 bases and J 6 bases, with 14 bases left between them. This CDR3 is built from 14 residues. The CDR3 loop reads CASSLIIGGGEQYF. The CDR3 DNA reads TGTGCCAGCAGCTTAATCATCGGGGGTGGCGAGCAGTACTTC.

The chain recombines TRBV19 with TRBJ2-5, with TRBD2 matching over 9 bases. The trim removed 4 bases at V and 0 bases at J, leaving 6 bases unmatched. The CDR3 consists of 16 residues. Per germline, CDR1 LNHDA and CDR2 SQIVND (reference sequence). The CDR3 coding sequence is TGTGCCAGTAGTACGGGGCTAGCGGGGTACCAAGAGACCCAGTACTTC. Translation: CASSTGLAGYQETQYF. Combining the CDR3 with reference TRBV19 and TRBJ2-5 gives the whole variable domain DGGITQSPKYLFRKEGQNVTLSCEQNLNHDAMYWYRQDPGQGLRLIYYSQIVNDFQKGDIAEGYSVSREKKESFPLTVTSAQKNPTAFYLCASSTGLAGYQETQYFGPGTRLLVL.

This chain uses TRBV14 with TRBJ2-4, with a possible D match to TRBD1 (6 bases). The CDR3 contains 15 residues. Trimming removed 1 base at V and 8 bases at J, with 15 bases between. Germline V CDR1 and CDR2: SGHDN, FVKESK. The CDR3 is CASSQAPGHRDIQYF. DNA of the CDR3: TGTGCCAGCAGCCAAGCTCCAGGACACAGGGACATTCAGTACTTC.

This sequence joins TRBV30 and TRBJ1-6; no clear D gene. This CDR3 region has 14 residues. V lost 0 bases and J lost 5, with 8 bases in between. Looked up from germline, CDR1 is GTSNPN and CDR2 is SVGIG (reference sequence). This chain's CDR3 is CAWSVLRNNSPLHF. Written as DNA, the CDR3 is TGTGCCTGGAGTGTCCTACGTAATAATTCACCCCTCCACTTT.

This chain links TRBV5-1 with TRBJ2-3, with 8 bases identical to TRBD2. This CDR3 region has 21 residues. From germline, CDR1 is SGHRS and CDR2 YFSETQ. V dropped 4 bases and J dropped 0; count of bases not matched to a gene: 22. The CDR3 protein is CASSLGRVAGPTALSTDTQYF. The CDR3 nucleotides read TGCGCCAGCAGCCTGGGGCGGGTAGCGGGGCCTACCGCTCTTAGCACAGATACGCAGTATTTT.

This clone came up a few times. This chain joins TRBV5-1 and TRBJ2-1; D may be TRBD2 (6 bases). The CDR3 contains 16 residues. V was cut by 2 bases and J by 4 bases, with 16 bases left in between. Germline V gives CDR1 SGHRS, CDR2 YFSETQ. The DNA of the CDR3 is TGCGCCAGCAGCTTCGGAGGCGGTAGCGGATACAATGAGCAGTTCTTC. Residues: CASSFGGGSGYNEQFF.

This clone was counted a single time. The chain carries TRBV6-5 and TRBJ1-3; D is perhaps TRBD1 (5 bases). The V gene lost 2 bases and the J gene lost 4 bases, with 12 bases spanning the gap. Germline V lookup: CDR1 MNHEY, CDR2 SVGAGI. The CDR3 spans 15 residues. CDR3 protein: CASSYTGGIGNTIYF. The CDR3 DNA sequence: TGTGCCAGCAGTTACACCGGGGGGATCGGAAACACCATATATTTT.

This clone was found once. The chain is built from TRBV5-1 and TRBJ1-1; weak D call: TRBD1 (6 bases). The CDR3 totals 14 residues. Germline V gives CDR1 SGHRS, CDR2 YFSETQ. The germline V and J ends were trimmed by 3 bases and 1 base, with 10 bases remaining between them. This CDR3 reads CASSSVDRNTEAFF. The CDR3 coding sequence is TGCGCCAGCAGCTCCGTGGACAGGAACACTGAAGCTTTCTTT. The full variable domain, completed using reference TRBV5-1 and TRBJ1-1, is KAGVTQTPRYLIKTRGQQVTLSCSPISGHRSVSWYQQTPGQGLQFLFEYFSETQRNKGNFPGRFSGRQFSNSRSEMNVSTLELGDSALYLCASSSVDRNTEAFFGQGTRLTVV.

The CDR3 bases are TGTGCCAGCAGCCGCCGTAGCGGGAACACCGGGGAGCTGTTTTTT. It specifies CASSRRSGNTGELFF. The chain joins TRBV14 to TRBJ2-2; D may be TRBD2 (6 bases). The CDR3 is made up of 15 amino acids. Trimming left V 4 bases short and J 1 base short, with 10 bases between. Germline V gene sequence: CDR1 SGHDN, CDR2 FVKESK.

The chain joins TRBV12-3 or TRBV12-4 to TRBJ1-2; the match to TRBD1 covers 8 bases. This CDR3 has 12 amino acids. V trimming: 6 bases; J trimming: 6 bases; junction bases outside the gene matches: 3. CDR3 in amino acids: CASRSDRDGYTF. CDR3 in DNA: TGTGCCAGCAGATCGGACAGGGATGGCTACACCTTC.

The rearrangement links TRBV7-8 to TRBJ2-7; D possibly corresponds to TRBD1 (7 bases). Germline CDR1 and CDR2: SGHVS and FQNEAQ. The CDR3 runs 15 residues. Trimming took 2 bases from V and 0 from J, leaving 11 bases between them. As DNA, the CDR3 is TGTGCCAGCAGCTTACAGGGGGGCTTCTCCTACGAGCAGTACGTC. It encodes CASSLQGGFSYEQYV.

The chain recombines TRBV6-2 or TRBV6-3 with TRBJ1-1; D remains ambiguous. V gave up 2 bases and J gave up 10 bases, with 5 bases separating them. This CDR3 region has 10 residues. Germline CDR1 is MNHEY and CDR2 is SVGEGT. The CDR3 nucleotides read TGTGCCAGCAGTTACGGCGGAGCTTTCTTT. Translation gives CASSYGGAFF.

The chain is built from TRBV4-1 and TRBJ2-1, with TRBD1 matching 10 bases. J lost 6 bases, V lost 2 bases, and 7 bases had no gene match. The V gene's germline CDR1 is MGHRA and CDR2 YSYEKL. This CDR3 region has 16 residues. The CDR3 here is CASSQTGTGAPNEQFF. The CDR3 nucleotides are TGCGCCAGCAGCCAAACCGGGACAGGGGCTCCCAATGAGCAGTTCTTC.

The chain uses TRBV4-1 and TRBJ2-1; D perhaps matches TRBD2 (6 bases). Trimming stripped 6 bases from V and 5 bases from J, with 20 bases between. Germline V gives CDR1 MGHRA, CDR2 YSYEKL. This CDR3 is 16 amino acids long. The CDR3 nucleotides are TGCGCCAGCAGACCAAGACGTACGACTAGTGACAATGAGCAGTTCTTC. It yields the protein CASRPRRTTSDNEQFF.

This chain joins TRBV2 and TRBJ1-6, with TRBD1 identical over 12 bases. Germline V gene lookup returns CDR1 SNHLY and CDR2 FYNNEI. The J segment lost 9 bases and the V segment lost 1 base, leaving 1 base of the junction unmatched. The CDR3 covers 15 residues. CDR3 nucleotides: TGTGCCAGCAGTGAAGAGGGACAGGGGGCTTCACCCCTCCACTTT. Its translation is CASSEEGQGASPLHF.

CDR3 nucleotides: TGTGCCAGCAGCCAAGCGTTCCGACAGGGCTACGAGCAGTACTTC. This encodes CASSQAFRQGYEQYF. The chain combines TRBV3-1 (or the pseudogene TRBV3-2) with TRBJ2-7, with TRBD1 matching over 7 bases. Germline lookup yields CDR1 LGHDT and CDR2 YNNKEL (reference sequence). The trim removed 1 base at V and 3 bases at J, leaving 6 bases unmatched. This CDR3 is built from 15 residues.

The table lists this clone with many counts. V gene TRBV2 combines with J gene TRBJ1-2; no firm D call. Germline-derived CDR1 and CDR2 are SNHLY and FYNNEI. The CDR3 consists of 17 residues. Deletions cut 2 bases from V and 0 bases from J, with 16 bases between. CDR3 in DNA: TGTGCCAGCAGTGAATGGGGAGGCGGAAAAGCTAACTATGGCTACACCTTC. This translates into CASSEWGGGKANYGYTF. Supplemented by reference TRBV2 and TRBJ1-2, the full variable domain reads EPEVTQTPSHQVTQMGQEVILRCVPISNHLYFYWYRQILGQKVEFLVSFYNNEISEKSEIFDDQFSVERPDGSNFTLKIRSTKLEDSAMYFCASSEWGGGKANYGYTFGSGTRLTVV.